This passage covers 27 T cell receptor beta chains from one sample sequenced in a study of early stage breast cancer tumors. Generated by immunoSEQ multiplex PCR, the TCRdb table keeps only in-frame clones and is missing some. This sample carries around 41,000 clones, 70% to 80% of them seen once, and the ten largest clones take about 6.8%. Sequencing input: blood. The receptors shown here come from a person between 50 and 60 years old with breast cancer.

V usage is TRBV5-4 and J usage is TRBJ2-3; 7 bases agree with TRBD2. The germline CDR1 and CDR2 sequences are SGHNT and YYREEE (reference sequence). The CDR3 totals 16 residues. V lost 3 bases, J lost 3 bases, and 10 bases stayed unmatched. As DNA, the CDR3 is TGTGCCAGCAGCTCCAGACTAGCCACCCTTACAGATACGCAGTATTTT. This encodes CASSSRLATLTDTQYF.

This clone came up once. The chain recombines TRBV11-2 with TRBJ2-7, with D maybe TRBD2 (7 bases). Per the germline V gene, CDR1 is SGHAT and CDR2 is FQNNGV. V lost 5 bases to trimming and J lost 0 bases, with 14 bases between them. The CDR3 spans 15 residues. CDR3 sequence reads: CASSPRGASSYEQYV. The CDR3 region has the DNA TGTGCCAGCAGCCCTCGGGGGGCGAGCTCCTACGAGCAGTACGTC.

The chain joins TRBV14 to TRBJ1-2, with D possibly being TRBD1 (6 bases). The V and J ends lost 4 bases and 1 base respectively, with 16 bases between them. Germline V CDR1 and CDR2: SGHDN, FVKESK. This CDR3 region has 16 residues. CDR3 coding DNA: TGTGCCAGCAGCCCCTCGGCGACAGGAATTAACTATGGCTACACCTTC. It translates to CASSPSATGINYGYTF.

This clone qualifies as medium-sized. V and J are TRBV9 and TRBJ1-1; D is uncertain. From germline, CDR1 is SGDLS and CDR2 YYNGEE. V lost 0 bases, J lost 2 bases, and 11 bases lay in between. The CDR3 loop spans 15 amino acids. CDR3: CASSVVVTGNTEAFF. Here the CDR3 DNA reads TGTGCCAGCAGCGTAGTTGTGACGGGAAACACTGAAGCTTTCTTT.

The rearrangement links TRBV15 to TRBJ2-7; TRBD1 is a possible D gene (6 bases). Germline CDR1 reads LNHNV; CDR2 reads YYDKDF (reference sequence). V was shortened by 1 base and J by 0 bases, with 7 bases between the two germline ends. The CDR3 totals 14 residues. CDR3 residues: CATSRGQVSYEQYF. CDR3 DNA: TGTGCCACCAGCAGAGGACAGGTCTCCTACGAGCAGTACTTC.

The CDR3 loop is CASPETRHGTYEQYV. Here the CDR3 DNA reads TGTGCCAGTCCCGAAACACGACATGGAACCTACGAGCAGTACGTC. The V call is TRBV19, the J call TRBJ2-7; D is ambiguous. The CDR3 runs 15 residues. V was pared by 8 bases and J by 2 bases, with 19 bases between. CDR1 is LNHDA, CDR2 SQIVND, per germline (reference sequence).

This clone is a singleton in its sample. The genes are TRBV6-1 and TRBJ2-1; D is unclear. Germline V gene data show CDR1 as MNHNS and CDR2 as SASEGT. The CDR3 covers 12 residues. With 8 bases removed from V and 4 bases from J, the gap between germline ends came to 9 bases. Here the CDR3 reads CASSLLYNEQFF. The CDR3 region has the DNA TGTGCCAGCTCGCTATTATACAATGAGCAGTTCTTC.

The chain uses TRBV11-2 and TRBJ1-1, with 8 positions matching TRBD1. The CDR3 is 18 amino acids. CDR1 is SGHAT and CDR2 is FQNNGV in the germline V gene. V shed 3 bases, J shed 1 base, and the junction held 13 bases outside the gene matches. The CDR3 loop reads CASSFEEGNRGRNTEAFF. CDR3 DNA sequence: TGTGCCAGCAGCTTTGAGGAGGGGAACAGGGGGAGGAACACTGAAGCTTTCTTT.

The rearrangement joins TRBV10-2 to TRBJ2-1; D not certain. V lost 0 bases to trimming and J lost 8 bases, with 8 bases between them. The CDR3 consists of 13 residues. CDR1 and CDR2 (germline): WSHSY, SAAADI. Here the CDR3 reads CASSESGVDEQFF. CDR3 coding DNA: TGCGCCAGCAGTGAGTCTGGAGTTGATGAGCAGTTCTTC.

This rearrangement joins TRBV27 to TRBJ1-2; D is ambiguous. The V gene's germline CDR1 is MNHEY and CDR2 SMNVEV (reference sequence). CDR3 length: 13 residues. V lost 5 bases and J lost 8, with 15 bases in between. The CDR3 region is CASSPGLKRGYTF. CDR3 nucleotides: TGTGCCAGCAGTCCCGGACTGAAACGCGGCTACACCTTC.

This clone was counted once. This chain links TRBV4-3 with TRBJ1-3; D not certain. Germline V gene lookup returns CDR1 LGHNA and CDR2 YSLEER. The CDR3 spans 15 residues. V gave up 0 bases and J gave up 4 bases, with 10 bases separating them. The CDR3 loop is CASSQDLGVGNTIYF. In DNA form, the CDR3 reads TGCGCCAGCAGCCAAGATCTCGGGGTCGGAAACACCATATATTTT.

J is TRBJ1-5 and V is TRBV18; 7 bases are a match to TRBD1. The V segment lost 4 bases and the J segment 8 bases; nucleotides outside the gene matches: 11. CDR1 and CDR2 from the germline V gene are KGHSH and LQKENI. The CDR3 has 15 residues. Here the CDR3 DNA reads TGTGCCAGCTCACTCGACAGGGAGCCCGGTAAGCCCCAGCATTTT. Translated: CASSLDREPGKPQHF.

The chain combines TRBV4-3 with TRBJ1-2, with 7 bases fitting TRBD1. This CDR3 contains 16 residues. CDR1 is LGHNA and CDR2 is YSLEER in the germline V gene. V lost 1 base and J lost 5; bases outside the gene matches: 10. The CDR3 DNA sequence: TGCGCCAGCAGCCAAGGGAACAGGGGCGTCCAATATGGCTACACCTTC. This gives the protein CASSQGNRGVQYGYTF.

This chain uses TRBV2 with TRBJ2-4; a possible D gene is TRBD1 (5 bases). Trimming stripped 7 bases from V and 0 bases from J, with 13 bases between. The CDR3 is made up of 15 amino acids. The germline CDR1 and CDR2 sequences are SNHLY and FYNNEI. In DNA form, the CDR3 reads TGTGCCAGCACCGGAGACAGCCTAGCCAAAAACATTCAGTACTTC. Amino acids: CASTGDSLAKNIQYF.

The V call is TRBV5-6, the J call TRBJ1-2; 9 bases map to TRBD1. With 0 bases clipped from V and 4 bases from J, the junction kept 1 base outside the gene matches. Germline V gene data show CDR1 as SGHDT and CDR2 as YYEEEE. This CDR3 is 14 amino acids long. In nucleotides, the CDR3 is TGTGCCAGCAGCTTGGGGACAGGGGTCTATGGCTACACCTTC. It is translated as CASSLGTGVYGYTF.

The chain couples TRBV28 to TRBJ2-1; the match to TRBD2 covers 10 bases. J lost 3 bases, V lost 5 bases, and 7 bases had no gene match. Germline CDR1 reads MDHEN; CDR2 reads SYDVKM. This CDR3 has 16 amino acids. Here the CDR3 DNA reads TGTGCCAGCAGTCTCCTGGGGACTAGCGTCTACAATGAGCAGTTCTTC. It is translated as CASSLLGTSVYNEQFF.

Judged by abundance, this clone is medium-sized. V usage is TRBV10-2 and J usage is TRBJ2-7, with 9 positions matching TRBD2. V dropped 4 bases and J dropped 5; count of bases not matched to a gene: 6. The CDR3 has 14 amino acids. CDR1 WSHSY and CDR2 SAAADI come from the germline V gene. This CDR3 reads CASSVSGSRNEQYF. CDR3 in DNA: TGCGCCAGCAGTGTTAGCGGGAGTAGAAACGAGCAGTACTTC.

This chain uses TRBV6-5 with TRBJ1-4, with TRBD1 matching over 7 bases. Germline V gene lookup returns CDR1 MNHEY and CDR2 SVGAGI. V was pared by 2 bases and J by 4 bases, with 4 bases of the junction left unmatched. The CDR3 length is 15 residues. CDR3 residues: CASSYGTAFNEKLFF. For the CDR3, the DNA is TGTGCCAGCAGTTACGGGACAGCTTTTAATGAAAAACTGTTTTTT.

This chain connects TRBV14 to TRBJ1-3, with TRBD1 as a possible D gene (6 bases). Deletions cut 2 bases from V and 1 base from J, with 12 bases between. The germline CDR1 and CDR2 sequences are SGHDN and FVKESK. The CDR3 totals 16 residues. DNA of the CDR3: TGTGCCAGCAGCCAACGGGGGGGCTGGTCTGGAAACACCATATATTTT. Translation: CASSQRGGWSGNTIYF.

This clone was detected once. The chain combines TRBV27 with TRBJ1-5, with 8 bases lining up with TRBD1. This CDR3 spans 19 amino acids. V shed 6 bases, J shed 0 bases, and the junction held 16 bases outside the gene matches. The germline gives CDR1 MNHEY, CDR2 SMNVEV (reference sequence). The CDR3 DNA reads as TGTGCCAGCAGCCACTGGGGGGGGTCAGGGGGCTATAGCAATCAGCCCCAGCATTTT. As protein: CASSHWGGSGGYSNQPQHF.

This clone was picked up one time. This rearrangement joins TRBV15 to TRBJ1-5; weak D call: TRBD1 (5 bases). CDR3 length: 14 residues. CDR1 LNHNV and CDR2 YYDKDF come from the germline V gene (reference sequence). V was cut by 1 base and J by 4 bases, with 8 bases left in between. DNA of the CDR3: TGTGCCACCAGCAGAGGGGGGGGTAATCAGCCCCAGCATTTT. It specifies CATSRGGGNQPQHF.

The chain joins TRBV9 to TRBJ1-6; D is perhaps TRBD1 (5 bases). CDR1 is SGDLS and CDR2 is YYNGEE in the germline V gene. The CDR3 totals 13 residues. The ends were cut back, 4 bases at V and 11 bases at J, with 13 bases in the middle. The CDR3 reads CASSPPKGTPLHF. The CDR3 nucleotides are TGTGCCAGCAGCCCTCCGAAGGGGACACCCCTCCACTTT.

The V gene is TRBV27, the J gene TRBJ1-2; D is perhaps TRBD1 (5 bases). The germline V and J ends were trimmed by 2 bases and 2 bases, with 6 bases remaining between them. This CDR3 has 13 residues. The germline V gene encodes CDR1 MNHEY and CDR2 SMNVEV (reference sequence). The CDR3 nucleotides read TGTGCCAGCAGTTTACGACAGAACTATGGCTACACCTTC. Translation: CASSLRQNYGYTF.

This clone was observed a few times. The V gene is TRBV5-6, the J gene TRBJ2-1; no definite D call. CDR1 is SGHDT and CDR2 is YYEEEE in the germline V gene. V lost 4 bases and J 0 bases, leaving 11 bases between the germline ends. CDR3 length: 15 amino acids. The CDR3 coding sequence is TGTGCCAGCAGCCCCGAAGCCTTCTCCTACAATGAGCAGTTCTTC. Protein: CASSPEAFSYNEQFF.

The chain is built from TRBV7-2 and TRBJ2-7, with a possible D match to TRBD1 (5 bases). Germline CDR1 SGHTA, CDR2 FQGNSA. V was pared by 5 bases and J by 7 bases, with 18 bases between. CDR3 length: 14 residues. The CDR3 DNA reads TGTGCCAGCAGCCCGGACACCCTAGGTTGGGAGCAGTACTTC. Translated, it gives CASSPDTLGWEQYF.

The chain couples TRBV7-2 to TRBJ2-3, with 8 positions matching TRBD2. The ends lost 2 bases at V and 2 bases at J; junction bases unmatched: 6. This CDR3 region has 16 residues. Germline CDR1 reads SGHTA; CDR2 reads FQGNSA. The CDR3 region has the DNA TGTGCCAGCAGCTTAAGTAGCGGGGTAAACACAGATACGCAGTATTTT. Protein sequence: CASSLSSGVNTDTQYF.

This chain uses TRBV15 with TRBJ1-6; a possible D gene is TRBD1 (5 bases). Germline CDR1 reads LNHNV; CDR2 reads YYDKDF (reference sequence). The germline V and J ends were trimmed by 0 bases and 0 bases, with 12 bases remaining between them. CDR3 length equals 18 residues. The chain's CDR3 is CATSRDRDSSSYNSPLHF. CDR3 DNA sequence: TGTGCCACCAGCAGAGATCGGGACTCGAGCTCCTATAATTCACCCCTCCACTTT.